A selection of T cell receptor beta chains follows, all from one sample in a study of blood T cell repertoires in COVID-19. Profiled with immunoSEQ multiplex PCR; TCRdb holds only in-frame clones, not every one. The repertoire has fewer than 150,000 clones, more than 80% of them found once; the top ten carry 4.3%. What was sequenced was peripheral blood. These receptors all stem from a human donor in a cohort sampled during active COVID-19. The CDR3 runs from the conserved cysteine through the conserved F or W. The order of the fields is clone size, V gene, D gene, J gene, CDR3 DNA, CDR3 protein. D genes are given only for firm matches. The size field is filled for only some rows; it gives once, few, many or a size class.

NA	TRBV5-1	NA	TRBJ1-3	TGCGCCAGCAGCTTGAACAGGGTAGGAAACACCATATATTTT	CASSLNRVGNTIYF
NA	TRBV30	NA	TRBJ2-1	TGTGCCTGGAGTGAACCCAGGGCTATACGATTCGAGCAGTTCTTC	CAWSEPRAIRFEQFF
once	TRBV6-1	NA	TRBJ2-2	TGTGCCAGCAGTGTGTGGGGGGTTTCTATAGGCGGGGAGCTGTTTTTT	CASSVWGVSIGGELFF
NA	TRBV6-1	TRBD2	TRBJ2-4	TGTGCCAGCAGTGCGCCTCTAGCGGGAGTTAGGTCTTTCGAAGAGTACTTC	CASSAPLAGVRSFEEYF
NA	TRBV29-1	TRBD2	TRBJ2-1	TGCAGCGTACAGGGACGCGTACTGACTAGCGGGAGGCTGCAGTTCTTC	CSVQGRVLTSGRLQFF
NA	TRBV11-2	NA	TRBJ1-3	TGTGCCAGCACCCAACTGGCAGGTTGGACTGGAAACACCATATATTTT	CASTQLAGWTGNTIYF
NA	TRBV7-2	NA	TRBJ1-1	TGTGCCAGCCAATCCGCCTCGAGGAACACTGAAGCTTTCTTT	CASQSASRNTEAFF
NA	TRBV6-1	TRBD2	TRBJ2-1	TGTGCCAGCAGTGACGGCGGGAGAATCTATGAGCAGTTCTTC	CASSDGGRIYEQFF
NA	TRBV6-2/TRBV6-3	NA	TRBJ2-3	TGTGCCAGCAGCCCCCCGGCCAGGGTGGCAGATACGCAGTATTTT	CASSPPARVADTQYF
NA	TRBV9	TRBD1	TRBJ2-2	TGTGCCAGCAGCGGCAGGGGGCTGGGGACCGGGGAGCTGTTTTTT	CASSGRGLGTGELFF
NA	TRBV6-5	TRBD1	TRBJ1-4	TGTGCCAGCAGAGATGGGACAGGGCTTGAAAAACTGTTTTTT	CASRDGTGLEKLFF
NA	TRBV2	NA	TRBJ1-1	TGTGCCAGCCCCGCACTACAGGTGAACACTGAAGCTTTCTTT	CASPALQVNTEAFF
NA	TRBV14	TRBD1	TRBJ1-2	TGTGCCAGCAGCCGGCAGGGGGGCGCGTCTACCTATGGCTACACCTTC	CASSRQGGASTYGYTF
NA	TRBV7-2	NA	TRBJ1-3	TGTGCCAGCAGCTCTCGACAGCTGGGCTCTGGAAACACCATATATTTT	CASSSRQLGSGNTIYF
NA	TRBV6-6	NA	TRBJ2-7	TGTGCCAGCAGTGGTCTGCGGGAGCAGTACTTC	CASSGLREQYF
few	TRBV5-4	NA	TRBJ1-1	TGTGCCAGCAGCTTGGCCGGAGGGAACACTGAAGCTTTCTTT	CASSLAGGNTEAFF
NA	TRBV7-2	NA	TRBJ1-1	TGTGCCAGCAGCATACGACAGAACACTGAAGCTTTCTTT	CASSIRQNTEAFF
NA	TRBV28	NA	TRBJ1-4	TGTGCCAGCAACGATAGAAATGAAAAACTGTTTTTT	CASNDRNEKLFF
NA	TRBV25-1	TRBD2	TRBJ2-1	TGTGCCAGCAGCCGCCTGGATAGCGGGACTTACAATGAGCAGTTCTTC	CASSRLDSGTYNEQFF
NA	TRBV19	NA	TRBJ2-3	TGTGCCAGTAGTCCGGGAGCGGTCAGAACAGATACGCAGTATTTT	CASSPGAVRTDTQYF
NA	TRBV5-6	TRBD2	TRBJ2-1	TGTGCCAGCAGCCCAGGGACTAGCAGACACAATGAGCAGTTCTTC	CASSPGTSRHNEQFF
NA	TRBV5-1	NA	TRBJ1-2	TGCGCCAGCAGCTCCCCCCCAGGGGACTATGGCTACACCTTC	CASSSPPGDYGYTF
NA	TRBV10-3	NA	TRBJ2-1	TGTGCCATCAGTGAGGAGGTCCTGACTGGCGATGAGCAGTTCTTC	CAISEEVLTGDEQFF
NA	TRBV7-7	NA	TRBJ1-1	TGTGCTAGCAGCTTAGTAAGGGGCAGGGGGAACACTGAAGCTTTCTTT	CASSLVRGRGNTEAFF
NA	TRBV4-3	TRBD1	TRBJ1-5	TGCGCCAGCAGCCAATACTCCGGGACAGTCAATCAGCCCCAGCATTTT	CASSQYSGTVNQPQHF
once	TRBV24-1	TRBD1	TRBJ2-1	TGTGCCACCAGTGGGGTGGGGGACAGCCCCTACAATGAGCAGTTCTTC	CATSGVGDSPYNEQFF
NA	TRBV7-2	TRBD1	TRBJ2-7	TGTGCCAGCAGCTTAGCCTCCGGGACAGGGGGAGGCGAGCAGTACTTC	CASSLASGTGGGEQYF
few	TRBV2	NA	TRBJ1-1	TGTGCCAGCAGGGAGGGGACCTACACTGAAGCTTTCTTT	CASREGTYTEAFF
NA	TRBV7-2	TRBD1	TRBJ1-4	TGTGCCAGCAGCTCACGGACAGGGGGAATTGAAAAACTGTTTTTT	CASSSRTGGIEKLFF
NA	TRBV5-1	NA	TRBJ2-1	TGCGCCAGCAGCTTGGGGCCTGCTTATGAGCAGTTCTTC	CASSLGPAYEQFF
once	TRBV30	NA	TRBJ1-1	TGTGCCTGGGCCACAGGACCGAACACTGAAGCTTTCTTT	CAWATGPNTEAFF
once	TRBV14	NA	TRBJ2-4	TGTGCCAGCAGCCAAGAACAAGCCAAAAACATTCAGTACTTC	CASSQEQAKNIQYF
few	TRBV20-1	NA	TRBJ1-3	TGCAGTGCTAGTCCCAGCGGCCGAAACACCATATATTTT	CSASPSGRNTIYF
NA	TRBV5-1	TRBD2	TRBJ2-1	TGCGCCAGCAGCATGGGACTAGCGGGGGGCAATGAGCAGTTCTTC	CASSMGLAGGNEQFF
NA	TRBV21-1	NA	TRBJ2-7	TGTGCCAGCAGCCCCGCGGCATACTTC	CASSPAAYF
NA	TRBV11-3	NA	TRBJ2-3	TGTGCCAGCAGCTACTTTCAAGATACGCAGTATTTT	CASSYFQDTQYF
NA	TRBV5-1	TRBD1	TRBJ1-4	TGCGCCAGCAGCGCGACAGGGGGTGATGAAAAACTGTTTTTT	CASSATGGDEKLFF
NA	TRBV3-1/TRBV3-2	TRBD1	TRBJ2-4	TGTGCCAGCAGAGACAGGGTAGCGGCCAAAAACATTCAGTACTTC	CASRDRVAAKNIQYF
NA	TRBV2	NA	TRBJ1-5	TGTGCCAGCAAGTTAGATAGCAATCAGCCCCAGCATTTT	CASKLDSNQPQHF
NA	TRBV5-8	NA	TRBJ1-1	TGTGCCAGCAGCTTGGTTCGGAGTGCTTTCTTT	CASSLVRSAFF
NA	TRBV7-2	NA	TRBJ1-3	TGTGCCAGCAGCTTAGTGGGCCAGGGATCGGGAAACACCATATATTTT	CASSLVGQGSGNTIYF
NA	TRBV5-1	NA	TRBJ2-3	TGCGCCAGCAGCTTGGAGACTAGCACAGATACGCAGTATTTT	CASSLETSTDTQYF
NA	TRBV7-3	NA	TRBJ2-1	TGTGCCAGCAGCTCCGACAGCTTGAATGAGCAGTTCTTC	CASSSDSLNEQFF
NA	TRBV5-3	NA	TRBJ1-1	TGTGCCAGAATCCGAGGTTGTGGTACTGAAGCTTTCTTT	CARIRGCGTEAFF
NA	TRBV4-1	NA	TRBJ1-5	TGCGCCAGCGGACCACACGGGGGGGCGAGGGATCAGCCCCAGCATTTT	CASGPHGGARDQPQHF